These 14 T cell receptor beta chains were sequenced from one sample in a study of neurological immune-mediated disorders. A single record per CDR3 protein comes from TCRdb applying MiXCR to the 5' RACE reads. The sample contains 81,000 or so distinct CDR3 sequences, less than 5.5% of which appear only once. Sequencing was performed on PBMCs. These receptors originate from a woman in her thirties with multiple sclerosis.

This clonotype showed up many times. The V and J genes are TRBV7-9 and TRBJ2-7; 7 nucleotides align to TRBD1. CDR1 is SEHNR, CDR2 FQNEAQ, per germline (reference sequence). The J segment lost 4 bases and the V segment lost 1 base, leaving 13 bases of the junction unmatched. The CDR3 runs to 17 residues. CDR3 DNA sequence: TGTGCCAGCAGCTTAGGACGAGGGGACAGTCTTATTTACGAGCAGTACTTC. It yields the protein CASSLGRGDSLIYEQYF.

This clonotype was detected ten times or more. The chain links TRBV25-1 to TRBJ1-1; 7 bases fit TRBD1. Germline V lookup: CDR1 MGHDK, CDR2 SYGVNS. Losses at the gene ends were 4 bases for V and 4 bases for J; bases not matched to a gene: 3. The CDR3 runs 13 residues. The CDR3 loop reads CASSGRGSTEAFF. The CDR3 bases are TGTGCCAGCAGTGGCAGGGGGAGCACTGAAGCTTTCTTT.

The genes are TRBV10-2 and TRBJ2-1; TRBD2 agrees at 8 bases. CDR1 WSHSY and CDR2 SAAADI come from the germline V gene. V shed 4 bases and J 4 bases; nucleotides not matched to a gene: 6. There are 15 residues in the CDR3. This chain's CDR3 is CASSGGTRDYNEQFF. DNA of the CDR3: TGCGCCAGCAGTGGGGGGACTAGAGATTACAATGAGCAGTTCTTC.

At least ten counts were recorded for this clonotype. V usage is TRBV4-1 and J usage is TRBJ2-1, with 10 nucleotides matching TRBD2. In germline, CDR1 is MGHRA, CDR2 YSYEKL. The CDR3 loop spans 16 amino acids. Unmatched junction bases numbered 8, after V lost 1 base and J lost 8 bases. Here the CDR3 DNA reads TGCGCCAGCAGCCAAGTTCTACTAGCGGGATGGGATGAGCAGTTCTTC. Encoded protein: CASSQVLLAGWDEQFF.

This clonotype came up a few times. The gene calls are TRBV5-1 and TRBJ2-5; D possibly corresponds to TRBD2 (5 bases). The CDR3 totals 16 residues. Germline V gene lookup returns CDR1 SGHRS and CDR2 YFSETQ. The V gene lost 4 bases and the J gene lost 0 bases, with 16 bases spanning the gap. The CDR3 region is CASSLHIRGNQETQYF. The CDR3 DNA follows: TGCGCCAGCAGCCTGCATATCCGGGGTAACCAAGAGACCCAGTACTTC.

In its sample, this clonotype was seen a few times. V usage is TRBV5-1 and J usage is TRBJ2-3, with D perhaps matching TRBD2 (5 bases). V shed 0 bases and J shed 0 bases, with 8 bases lying between them. The CDR3 has 15 amino acids. Looked up from germline, CDR1 is SGHRS and CDR2 is YFSETQ. The DNA of the CDR3 is TGCGCCAGCAGCTTGGCCGGGGTTAGCACAGATACGCAGTATTTT. Its translation is CASSLAGVSTDTQYF.

This clonotype was detected many times. The chain uses TRBV27 and TRBJ2-3, with 8 bases aligning to TRBD1. Germline trimming cut 5 bases from V and 0 bases from J; bases unmatched to any gene: 7. The CDR3 extends over 16 amino acids. Germline V gene data show CDR1 as MNHEY and CDR2 as SMNVEV (reference sequence). The CDR3 sequence: CASSKRQGQSTDTQYF. The CDR3 DNA follows: TGTGCCAGCAGTAAGCGACAGGGGCAAAGCACAGATACGCAGTATTTT.

This clonotype was observed a handful of times. CDR3 in amino acids: CASSPPGGSSSYEQYF. The CDR3 DNA reads TGTGCCAGCAGCCCCCCGGGGGGCAGTAGCTCCTACGAGCAGTACTTC. The V gene is TRBV14, the J gene TRBJ2-7; possibly TRBD2 for D (7 bases). CDR1 is SGHDN and CDR2 is FVKESK in the germline V gene. The germline V and J ends were trimmed by 4 bases and 0 bases, with 16 bases remaining between them. The CDR3 spans 16 residues.

This clonotype appeared many times. The chain carries TRBV10-3 and TRBJ2-7, with no clear D. The ends were cut back, 0 bases at V and 7 bases at J, with 13 bases in the middle. Per the germline V gene, CDR1 is ENHRY and CDR2 is SYGVKD. The CDR3 has 14 amino acids. The CDR3 coding sequence is TGTGCCATCAGTGAGTCTACCGTGTCGCGAGAGCAGTACTTC. Its protein is CAISESTVSREQYF.

The sample holds many counts of this clonotype. The chain carries TRBV4-1 and TRBJ2-7; 9 nucleotides agree with TRBD2. Trimming removed 2 bases from V and 7 bases from J; junction bases left unmatched: 9. Germline V lookup: CDR1 MGHRA, CDR2 YSYEKL. CDR3 length equals 15 residues. The CDR3 coding sequence is TGCGCCAGCAGCCAATTAGCGGGAGCAGGGCTTGAGCAGTACTTC. This translates into CASSQLAGAGLEQYF.

In its sample, this clonotype was seen many times. The chain joins TRBV20-1 to TRBJ2-1; 7 positions match TRBD2. CDR3 length: 15 amino acids. The germline V gene has CDR1 DFQATT and CDR2 SNEGSKA (reference sequence). J gave up 1 base and V 0 bases, and 3 bases lay outside the gene matches. The CDR3 loop is CSAREEGGSYNEQFF. DNA for the CDR3: TGCAGTGCTAGAGAAGAGGGAGGGTCCTACAATGAGCAGTTCTTC.

There are a few counts of this clonotype. V and J are TRBV20-1 and TRBJ1-1; D is perhaps TRBD1 (6 bases). CDR3 length equals 12 residues. The V and J ends lost 7 bases and 4 bases respectively, with 13 bases between them. Per the germline V gene, CDR1 is DFQATT and CDR2 is SNEGSKA (reference sequence). The CDR3 here is CSVNRVGTEAFF. The CDR3 nucleotides are TGCAGTGTTAACAGGGTCGGCACTGAAGCTTTCTTT.

This clonotype has ten or more counts. This chain joins TRBV20-1 and TRBJ2-1; 7 bases line up with TRBD2. The CDR3 spans 14 residues. J was trimmed by 12 bases and V by 1 base; bases with no gene match: 12. Per germline, CDR1 DFQATT and CDR2 SNEGSKA (reference sequence). The CDR3, as DNA: TGCAGTGCTAGAGGCACTAGCGAGGGCGGGGGGCAGTTCTTC. It encodes CSARGTSEGGGQFF.

This clonotype has at least ten counts. The CDR3: CAGGRLGTGELFF. The CDR3 DNA reads as TGTGCCGGTGGGCGGTTGGGTACCGGGGAGCTGTTTTTT. The chain is built from TRBV7-2 and TRBJ2-2, with D unresolved. Germline assignment: CDR1 SGHTA and CDR2 FQGNSA. CDR3 length equals 13 residues. Trimming pared 11 bases from V and 5 bases from J, leaving 15 bases between.